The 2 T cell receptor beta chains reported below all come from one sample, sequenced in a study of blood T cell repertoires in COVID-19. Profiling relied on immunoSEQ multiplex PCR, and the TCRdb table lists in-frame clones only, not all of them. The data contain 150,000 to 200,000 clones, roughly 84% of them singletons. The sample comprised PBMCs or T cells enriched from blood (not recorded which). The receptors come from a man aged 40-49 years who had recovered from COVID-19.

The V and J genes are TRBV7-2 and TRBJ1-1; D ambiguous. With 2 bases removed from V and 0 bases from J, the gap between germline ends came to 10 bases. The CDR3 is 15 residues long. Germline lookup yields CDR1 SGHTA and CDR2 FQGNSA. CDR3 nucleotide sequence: TGTGCCAGCAGCTTAACGGGTTTCATGAACACTGAAGCTTTCTTT. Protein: CASSLTGFMNTEAFF.

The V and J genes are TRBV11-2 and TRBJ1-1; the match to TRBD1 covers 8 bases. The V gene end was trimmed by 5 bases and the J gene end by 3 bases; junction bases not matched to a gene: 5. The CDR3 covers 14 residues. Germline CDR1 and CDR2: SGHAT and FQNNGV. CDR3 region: CASSVGQGYTEAFF. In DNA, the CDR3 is TGTGCCAGCAGCGTCGGACAGGGATACACTGAAGCTTTCTTT.